This TCR beta chain was captured in a study of CXCR3-negative and CXCR3-positive naive CD8 T cells. The CDR3 consists of 14 residues. Looked up from germline, CDR1 is SGHRS and CDR2 is YFSETQ. Study conclusions and caveats: Unlike memory cells, which differed, naive CXCR3-negative and CXCR3-positive cells had similar TRBV-TRBJ usage. Naive cells with CXCR3 showed TRB CDR3s that were more hydrophobic than those in CXCR3-negative naive cells.

With respect to this clonotype: Its antigen is currently unknown.

Through 5' RACE with UMI labels, the TRB cDNA libraries were prepared. TCRdb re-called the 5' RACE reads and catalogs CDR3 proteins one per entry, DNA excluded. The sample table includes under 110,000 distinct CDR3 sequences. The material sequenced was naive CXCR3+ CD8+ T cells from blood. Subset here: CD45RO-CCR7+CD27+CD95- naive CD8+ T cells expressing CXCR3 (TNR3+). The gene calls are TRBV5-1 and TRBJ1-2; TCRdb gives TRBD1 as the D gene, but with no DNA this cannot be confirmed. The sequence came from a human donor in good health. Some clones in this sample may be carry-over from other donors' samples. CDR3 region: CASSLLQGEEGYTF.